The TCR beta chain under discussion was sequenced for a study of shared clonotypes between healthy human individuals. Remarks on this clone: At the DNA level, this CDR3 is encoded by other sequences in the same sample as well.

CDR1 is PRHDT, CDR2 FYEKMQ, per germline (reference sequence). The CDR3 loop spans 12 amino acids. Trimming cost V 2 bases and J 6 bases, with 5 bases left between them. Original processing notes: Junction-only sequences without quality scores were provided by ImmunoSEQ, so filtering was different. Repertoires were generated with immunoSEQ multiplex PCR, while TCRdb's copy carries only in-frame clones and drops some. The DNA gave D and trimming, while V, J and clone size come from that table. Of about 650,000 clones in the sample, about 95% were seen once. Positive CCR7 selection of CD45RO-negative cells yielded the naive CD8 cells, and terminally differentiated effector memory CD45RA+ cells were excluded. The study drew its donors from healthy HIV-negative adults without recent acute infections or vaccinations.

The sequencing input was naive CD8+ T cells sorted from blood. The V and J genes are TRBV13 and TRBJ2-1; D not resolved. This receptor was identified in a woman aged 25 to 39 in good health. The CDR3 DNA reads as TGTGCCAGCAGCTTAAGTGGCAATGAGCAGTTCTTC. It codes for CASSLSGNEQFF.